The present T cell receptor (beta chain) was sequenced within a study of OX40 agonist ivuxolimab in advanced cancers. The germline V gene has CDR1 WSHSY and CDR2 SAAADI. The V end lost 0 bases, the J end lost 9 bases, and 12 bases lay between the germline ends. CDR3 size: 14 residues. The data were produced by immunoSEQ multiplex PCR, yet TCRdb's version contains in-frame clones alone and is incomplete. In the table there are about 58,000 clones, around 78% of which are singletons. This receptor was taken from an adult with an advanced solid tumor such as melanoma, head and neck, liver or kidney cancer. The gene calls are TRBV10-2 and TRBJ2-4; no firm D call. The specimen comprised CD4+ or CD8+ T cells sorted from blood, sampled in a trial of the OX40 agonist ivuxolimab. CDR3 sequence: CASSESLGNGIQYF. As DNA, the CDR3 is TGCGCCAGCAGTGAGTCGCTGGGCAACGGCATTCAGTACTTC.